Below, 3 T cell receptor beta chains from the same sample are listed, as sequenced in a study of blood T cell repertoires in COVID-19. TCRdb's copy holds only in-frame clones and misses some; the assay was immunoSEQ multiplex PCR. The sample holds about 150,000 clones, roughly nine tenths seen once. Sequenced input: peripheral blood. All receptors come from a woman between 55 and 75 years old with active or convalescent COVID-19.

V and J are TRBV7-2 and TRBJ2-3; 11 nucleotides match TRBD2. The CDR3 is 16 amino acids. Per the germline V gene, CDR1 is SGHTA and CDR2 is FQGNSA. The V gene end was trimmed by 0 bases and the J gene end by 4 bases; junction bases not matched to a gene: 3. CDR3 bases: TGTGCCAGCAGCTTAGCTAGCGGGGGGGCCCCAGATACGCAGTATTTT. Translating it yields CASSLASGGAPDTQYF.

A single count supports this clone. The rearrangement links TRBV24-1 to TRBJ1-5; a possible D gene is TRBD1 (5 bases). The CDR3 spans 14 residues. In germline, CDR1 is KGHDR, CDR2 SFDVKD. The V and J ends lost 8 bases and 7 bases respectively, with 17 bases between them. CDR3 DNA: TGTGCCACCACCCTACCTGGGGGGGAGCAGCCCCAGCATTTT. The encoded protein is CATTLPGGEQPQHF.

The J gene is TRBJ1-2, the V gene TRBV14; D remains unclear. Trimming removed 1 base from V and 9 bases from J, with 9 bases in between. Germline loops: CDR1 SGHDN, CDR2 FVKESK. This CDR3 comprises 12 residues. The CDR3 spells CASSQVAGSYTF. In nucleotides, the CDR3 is TGTGCCAGCAGCCAAGTAGCCGGCAGCTACACCTTC.